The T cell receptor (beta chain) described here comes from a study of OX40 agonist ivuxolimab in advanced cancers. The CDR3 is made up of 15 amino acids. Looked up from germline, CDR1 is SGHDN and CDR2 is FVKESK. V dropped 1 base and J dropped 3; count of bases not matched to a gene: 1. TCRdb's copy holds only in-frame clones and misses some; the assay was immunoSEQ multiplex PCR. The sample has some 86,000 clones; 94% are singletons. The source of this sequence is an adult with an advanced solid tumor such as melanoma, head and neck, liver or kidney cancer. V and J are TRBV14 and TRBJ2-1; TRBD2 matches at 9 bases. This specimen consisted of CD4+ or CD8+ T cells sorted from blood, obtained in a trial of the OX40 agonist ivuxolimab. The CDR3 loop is CASSQGAGGYNEQFF. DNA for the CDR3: TGTGCCAGCAGCCAAGGAGCGGGAGGCTACAATGAGCAGTTCTTC.